This T cell receptor (beta chain) was sequenced during a study of Ad26.COV2.S vaccination and SARS-CoV-2 variants. The overall study: The authors gave Ad26.COV2.S intramuscularly, either once or twice 56 days apart.

This CDR3 has 16 residues. From germline, CDR1 is MNHEY and CDR2 SVGAGI. The ends were cut back, 0 bases at V and 3 bases at J, with 14 bases in the middle. Clones were read by immunoSEQ multiplex PCR, and TCRdb kept only the in-frame ones, dropping some. The sample has about 460,000 clones, about nine tenths seen once. This sample's treatment: around 19 received Ad26.COV2.S at low or high dose, single or two shots; roughly five received placebo; per-sample allocation not given. Samples analyzed were those drawn on day 63 after the first vaccine or placebo injection. It was Wuhan-strain SARS-CoV-2 spike that the Ad26 vaccine vector expressed.

The sample in question was peripheral blood, obtained in a trial of Ad26.COV2.S vaccine versus placebo. This sequence originates from a person aged 18-65 years who received the Ad26.COV2.S COVID-19 vaccine or a placebo. The chain is built from TRBV6-5 and TRBJ1-2; D call uncertain. CDR3 protein: CASSYSFGRLDYGYTF. The CDR3, as DNA: TGTGCCAGCAGTTACTCCTTCGGGAGGCTAGACTATGGCTACACCTTC.